These T cell receptor beta chains were read from a single sample in a study of T cell responses to AZD1222 COVID-19 vaccine. Method: immunoSEQ multiplex PCR; TCRdb's copy keeps in-frame clones and lacks some. The sample carries about 100,000 clones, about 87% recorded once. Sample: peripheral blood, taken on day 0 of MenACWY control vaccination. These receptors came from an adult in good health. CDR3s include the opening cysteine and the closing phenylalanine or tryptophan. Fields, in order: clone size, D gene, V gene, J gene, CDR3 protein, CDR3 DNA. D genes are given only for firm matches. Clone size, where shown, is once, few, many, or a class for clones that have expanded.

clone_size: -
d_call: -
v_call: TRBV18
j_call: TRBJ2-7
cdr3_aa: CASSSEVEQYF
cdr3_nt: TGTGCCAGCTCATCAGAGGTCGAGCAGTACTTC

clone_size: -
d_call: TRBD1
v_call: TRBV12-5
j_call: TRBJ1-1
cdr3_aa: CASGLGTGQAFF
cdr3_nt: TGTGCTAGTGGTTTGGGGACAGGGCAAGCTTTCTTT

clone_size: once
d_call: -
v_call: TRBV7-3
j_call: TRBJ2-1
cdr3_aa: CASSSGGDPKVNEQFF
cdr3_nt: TGTGCCAGCAGCTCCGGAGGGGACCCTAAGGTCAATGAGCAGTTCTTC

clone_size: -
d_call: -
v_call: TRBV7-2
j_call: TRBJ2-5
cdr3_aa: CASSSNMGPQETQYF
cdr3_nt: TGTGCCAGCAGCTCCAACATGGGACCACAAGAGACCCAGTACTTC

clone_size: once
d_call: -
v_call: TRBV10-1
j_call: TRBJ2-5
cdr3_aa: CALTPGRGYQETQYF
cdr3_nt: TGCGCCCTAACCCCCGGCAGGGGATACCAAGAGACCCAGTACTTC

clone_size: -
d_call: -
v_call: TRBV2
j_call: TRBJ1-5
cdr3_aa: CASSEDLGQNQPQHF
cdr3_nt: TGTGCCAGCAGTGAAGATTTGGGACAAAATCAGCCCCAGCATTTT

clone_size: -
d_call: -
v_call: TRBV3-1/TRBV3-2
j_call: TRBJ2-5
cdr3_aa: CASSENQETQYF
cdr3_nt: TGTGCCAGCTCTGAAAACCAAGAGACCCAGTACTTC

clone_size: -
d_call: -
v_call: TRBV3-1/TRBV3-2
j_call: TRBJ2-1
cdr3_aa: CASSRPRAGEQFF
cdr3_nt: TGTGCCAGCAGCCGGCCCAGGGCTGGTGAGCAGTTCTTC

clone_size: -
d_call: TRBD1
v_call: TRBV9
j_call: TRBJ1-5
cdr3_aa: CASSPGQGINQPQHF
cdr3_nt: TGTGCCAGCAGCCCGGGACAGGGGATAAATCAGCCCCAGCATTTT

clone_size: once
d_call: -
v_call: TRBV11-3
j_call: TRBJ2-1
cdr3_aa: CASSPRTGFGEQFF
cdr3_nt: TGTGCCAGCAGCCCACGAACAGGGTTCGGTGAGCAGTTCTTC

clone_size: once
d_call: TRBD1
v_call: TRBV30
j_call: TRBJ1-3
cdr3_aa: CAGDRVVGNTIYF
cdr3_nt: TGTGCCGGCGACAGGGTAGTTGGAAACACCATATATTTT

clone_size: -
d_call: -
v_call: TRBV10-1
j_call: TRBJ2-2
cdr3_aa: CASLIPGYTGELFF
cdr3_nt: TGCGCCAGCTTGATCCCAGGGTATACCGGGGAGCTGTTTTTT

clone_size: once
d_call: TRBD2
v_call: TRBV6-5
j_call: TRBJ2-7
cdr3_aa: CASSYSSGVSYEQYF
cdr3_nt: TGTGCCAGCAGTTACTCTAGCGGGGTTTCCTACGAGCAGTACTTC

clone_size: -
d_call: -
v_call: TRBV24-1
j_call: TRBJ2-3
cdr3_aa: CATRSPTTDTQYF
cdr3_nt: TGTGCCACCAGGAGCCCGACCACAGATACGCAGTATTTT

clone_size: -
d_call: -
v_call: TRBV11-2
j_call: TRBJ2-6
cdr3_aa: CASSLAGSGANVLTF
cdr3_nt: TGTGCCAGCAGCTTAGCCGGTTCTGGGGCCAACGTCCTGACTTTC

clone_size: -
d_call: -
v_call: TRBV7-2
j_call: TRBJ1-2
cdr3_aa: CASSSYYDSLYGYTF
cdr3_nt: TGTGCCAGCAGCTCTTACTACGACAGCCTCTATGGCTACACCTTC

clone_size: -
d_call: -
v_call: TRBV5-5
j_call: TRBJ1-4
cdr3_aa: CASSLVRGPGGEKLFF
cdr3_nt: TGTGCCAGCAGCTTAGTGCGGGGTCCGGGCGGTGAAAAACTGTTTTTT

clone_size: once
d_call: TRBD1
v_call: TRBV6-5
j_call: TRBJ1-6
cdr3_aa: CASSFDRGVDNSPLHF
cdr3_nt: TGTGCCAGCAGTTTCGACAGGGGTGTCGATAATTCACCCCTCCACTTT

clone_size: once
d_call: -
v_call: TRBV7-2
j_call: TRBJ2-3
cdr3_aa: CASSLVAGLSTDTQYF
cdr3_nt: TGTGCCAGCAGCTTAGTGGCGGGGCTTAGCACAGATACGCAGTATTTT

clone_size: -
d_call: -
v_call: TRBV2
j_call: TRBJ1-2
cdr3_aa: CATRDAEPYGYTF
cdr3_nt: TGTGCCACGCGGGACGCTGAGCCCTATGGCTACACCTTC

clone_size: -
d_call: -
v_call: TRBV5-4
j_call: TRBJ1-3
cdr3_aa: CASSHQGSGNTIYF
cdr3_nt: TGTGCCAGCAGCCACCAAGGGTCTGGAAACACCATATATTTT

clone_size: -
d_call: TRBD2
v_call: TRBV2
j_call: TRBJ2-1
cdr3_aa: CASSTPSLAGAVGWDEQFF
cdr3_nt: TGTGCCAGCAGTACCCCGTCGCTAGCGGGAGCTGTTGGGTGGGATGAGCAGTTCTTC

clone_size: -
d_call: TRBD2
v_call: TRBV19
j_call: TRBJ2-2
cdr3_aa: CASWPSGSRGGELFF
cdr3_nt: TGTGCCTCTTGGCCTAGCGGGAGCCGGGGCGGGGAGCTGTTTTTT

clone_size: -
d_call: TRBD1
v_call: TRBV28
j_call: TRBJ2-7
cdr3_aa: CASSSGQGTTYEQYF
cdr3_nt: TGTGCCAGCAGTTCGGGACAGGGTACGACCTACGAGCAGTACTTC

clone_size: -
d_call: -
v_call: TRBV5-1
j_call: TRBJ2-3
cdr3_aa: CASSLEGGGGTDTQYF
cdr3_nt: TGCGCCAGCAGCTTGGAAGGGGGTGGTGGCACAGATACGCAGTATTTT

clone_size: -
d_call: -
v_call: TRBV9
j_call: TRBJ2-3
cdr3_aa: CASSVDGGGTDTQYF
cdr3_nt: TGTGCCAGCAGCGTAGACGGGGGAGGCACAGATACGCAGTATTTT

clone_size: -
d_call: TRBD2
v_call: TRBV9
j_call: TRBJ2-3
cdr3_aa: CASSVSAGGTDTQYF
cdr3_nt: TGTGCCAGCAGCGTATCCGCGGGAGGCACAGATACGCAGTATTTT